The sequence of this T cell receptor beta chain was determined in a study of CD8+CD57+ T cells in acquired aplastic anemia (dated by TCRdb to the late 2010s). For context, the study as a whole: On average, sorted CD4+ and CD8+ cells yielded around 3.4 ug of extracted DNA, with a range of 0.2 to 27.4 ug. A CD8+CD57+ expansion meant a frequency higher than the mean frequency seen in healthy subjects. General study outcomes and caveats: Between patients and healthy controls, no significant difference in CD8+ Simpson's diversity was found (P=0.060). Roughly 29 CD8+ CDR3 sequences were found to be shared between patients and controls, but these sequences appeared to be highly expressed in patients and within the immunodominant clones of the patients.

Counted from cysteine to phenylalanine, this CDR3 has 18 amino acids. The CDR3 DNA has 54 bases and is translated from base 1. CDR1 and CDR2 are read off the germline V gene as LGHNA and YNFKEQ. The patients picked for sequencing were ones in whom flow cytometry had shown an expansion of CD8+CD57+ cells. All patients had severe acquired aplastic anemia diagnosed by International Study of Aplastic Anemia and Agranulocytosis and Camitta criteria. No therapy had been received by the patients at the time of blood sampling. In this study, sorted CD4+ and CD8+ T cells from the blood of healthy subjects and of severe aplastic anemia patients had their TCR repertoires deep-sequenced. In the USA, patient enrollment took place under clinicaltrials.gov protocols 00001620, 01623167, 00001397, 00071045, 00081523 and 00961064. Ficoll-Paque density gradient centrifugation was used to isolate peripheral blood mononuclear cells. Before DNA extraction, CD4+ and CD8+ T cells were sorted by FACS or by magnetic beads.

Profiling of TCR beta VDJ combinations and CDR3 sequences used genomic DNA as the template. An Illumina HiSeq 2000 was the platform used for TCR repertoire sequencing. Per the source publication's procedure: Repertoire assessment relied on Simpson's diversity index, CDR3 size and DJ length profiles, and TRBV/TRBJ rearrangement plots. Whichever DNA sequence was most abundant in the deep sequencing data was defined as the immunodominant clone. CDR3 amino acid sequences were screened for sharing across subjects and were compared with published repertoires and the VDJdb database. The raw public data were reprocessed by TCRdb itself: fastp quality trimming at Q25, MiXCR clonotype calling, in-frame beta chains only. Rows merge per CDR3 protein into single entries with the most common DNA and genes. V and J calls and clone size were set by TCRdb, not the authors. This sample gives about 180,000 distinct CDR3 sequences in total; 40% to 50% of them show up just once. In total, the top ten clones hold 0.85% to 1.3% of the sample.

In the case of this clonotype: Its target antigen remains unknown. Germline and junction disagree at one end, which may indicate a read error.

This TCR derives from a human donor with aplastic anemia. Sequencing was performed on sorted CD4+, CD8+, or CD8+CD57+ T cells (not recorded which) from PBMCs. The chain joins TRBV4-2 to TRBJ2-2; 10 central bases correspond to TRBD2. The CDR3 sequence is CASTRGQRGGRGTGKLFF. In nucleotide form, the sequence is TGTGCCAGCACCCGGGGCCAGCGGGGGGGCCGCGGCACCGGGAAGCTGTTTTTT.